Reported below is one T cell receptor beta chain. Authors' methods: Amplifying reference gene primers gave estimates of nucleated cell counts. Here immunoSEQ multiplex PCR was the method, and the copy in TCRdb shows in-frame clones only, minus some. The V and J calls and the clone size are those of that table, but D and trimming were determined from the DNA. The sample has around 250,000 clones; around 83% are singletons. This record comes from a study of blood T cell repertoires in COVID-19. For the study at large: The United States, Italy and Spain supplied acute and convalescent COVID-19 samples. Sources were T cells, B-cell-depleted T cells, or PBMCs; the material itself was cDNA or gDNA.

V trimming: 6 bases; J trimming: 12 bases; junction bases outside the gene matches: 1. CDR3 size: 11 residues. Germline loops: CDR1 MNHNY, CDR2 SVGAGI (reference sequence). Sequenced input: peripheral blood. The TCR originated in a woman between 40 and 55 years old who had recovered from COVID-19. This chain links TRBV6-6 with TRBJ1-4; 10 bases agree with TRBD1. In nucleotides, the CDR3 is TGTGCCAGCAGGGACAGGGGGGAACTGTTTTTT. Translated: CASRDRGELFF.